This T cell receptor beta chain was obtained from a study of blood T cell repertoires in COVID-19. CDR1 and CDR2 from the germline V gene are MNHEY and SMNVEV (reference sequence). This CDR3 is 13 amino acids long. The V gene lost 0 bases and the J gene lost 4 bases, with 6 bases spanning the gap. Profiling relied on immunoSEQ multiplex PCR, and the TCRdb table lists in-frame clones only, not all of them. The table has approximately 120,000 clones, around 80% seen once. The sequenced sample consisted of peripheral blood. This clonotype was obtained from an elderly man with active or convalescent COVID-19. The chain uses TRBV27 and TRBJ1-2; D is undetermined. The DNA for the CDR3 is TGTGCCAGCAGTTTATCGTTGAGCTATGGCTACACCTTC. It specifies CASSLSLSYGYTF.